Below, 27 T cell receptor beta chains from the same sample are listed, as sequenced in a study of breast tumors, draining lymph nodes, adjacent tissues. Breast cancer patients provided tissue from their axillary draining lymph nodes. MiXCR, run by TCRdb on the multiplex PCR reads, gives a single entry per CDR3 protein. The sample carries fewer than 150,000 distinct CDR3 sequences, approximately 22% recorded once. The sequencing sample was made of axillary lymph node tissue. These TCRs come from a female donor with breast cancer. Some clones in this sample may be carry-over from other donors' samples.

The V and J genes are TRBV7-2 and TRBJ1-1; maybe TRBD1 (5 bases). In germline, CDR1 is SGHTA, CDR2 FQGNSA. This CDR3 is built from 14 residues. The V end lost 5 bases, the J end lost 5 bases, and 15 bases lay between the germline ends. The CDR3 region has the DNA TGTGCCAGCAGCATGATGAGAGGGGATACTGAAGCTTTCTTT. As protein: CASSMMRGDTEAFF.

This clonotype was counted ten times or more. The V gene is TRBV20-1, the J gene TRBJ2-1; tentatively, D is TRBD2 (5 bases). Germline V gene data show CDR1 as DFQATT and CDR2 as SNEGSKA (reference sequence). The CDR3 covers 14 residues. Trimming took 2 bases from V and 5 from J, leaving 13 bases between them. CDR3 sequence (DNA): TGCAGTGCTAGACGACTACCGAATAACAATGAGCAGTTCTTC. It yields the protein CSARRLPNNNEQFF.

The table lists this clonotype with many counts. This sequence joins TRBV11-3 and TRBJ2-5; D may be TRBD2 (5 bases). Trimming stripped 5 bases from V and 5 bases from J, with 15 bases between. The CDR3 is 14 amino acids. CDR1 SGHNT and CDR2 YENEEA come from the germline V gene. CDR3 nucleotides: TGTGCCAGCAGCCGCCCCGGGGAGTGGGAGACCCAGTACTTC. Residues: CASSRPGEWETQYF.

In its sample, this clonotype was seen many times. The CDR3 protein is CASSESRQGRSYGYTF. CDR3 nucleotide sequence: TGCGCCAGCAGTGAGTCCAGACAGGGACGGAGCTATGGCTACACCTTC. The V and J genes are TRBV10-2 and TRBJ1-2, with TRBD1 identical over 7 bases. V shed 0 bases, J shed 4 bases, and the junction held 8 bases outside the gene matches. This CDR3 is 16 amino acids long. Germline lookup yields CDR1 WSHSY and CDR2 SAAADI.

The chain carries TRBV20-1 and TRBJ1-1, with D perhaps TRBD1 (5 bases). Trimming shortened V by 3 bases and J by 7 bases, and 21 bases separated the two germline ends. Germline assignment: CDR1 DFQATT and CDR2 SNEGSKA (reference sequence). This CDR3 is 15 amino acids long. Here the CDR3 reads CSARGLGQEVNEAFF. The CDR3 nucleotides are TGCAGTGCTAGGGGACTCGGTCAGGAGGTTAATGAAGCTTTCTTT.

This chain links TRBV20-1 with TRBJ2-1; TRBD2 matches at 11 bases. Per the germline V gene, CDR1 is DFQATT and CDR2 is SNEGSKA (reference sequence). The CDR3 contains 17 residues. The junction had 8 bases not matched to a gene; V was cut back by 4 bases and J by 0 bases. Written as DNA, the CDR3 is TGCAGTGCTACACCGGGACTAGCGGAAAGCTCCTACAATGAGCAGTTCTTC. This encodes CSATPGLAESSYNEQFF.

In the case of this clonotype: This sequence may be a read error, since a much larger clone differs from it by one base. Here the CDR3 reads CASSAVGTGGETQYF. The CDR3 coding sequence is TGTGCCAGCAGCGCGGTCGGGACAGGGGGAGAGACCCAGTACTTC. V gene TRBV9 combines with J gene TRBJ2-5, with 11 positions matching TRBD1. Per the germline V gene, CDR1 is SGDLS and CDR2 is YYNGEE. Trimming took 3 bases from V and 4 from J; bases not matched to a gene: 5. This CDR3 has 15 residues.

As to this clonotype: This may be a read error, as it is one base from a much larger clone. The CDR3 region is CASSPAALSNQPQHF. The CDR3 coding sequence is TGTGCCAGCTCACCAGCGGCACTAAGCAATCAGCCCCAGCATTTT. The chain links TRBV18 to TRBJ1-5; no firm D call. From germline, CDR1 is KGHSH and CDR2 LQKENI. This CDR3 comprises 15 residues. The ends were cut back, 2 bases at V and 1 base at J, with 9 bases in the middle.

Remarks on this clonotype: It may be a read error: a sequence one base away is much more abundant. The V gene is TRBV6-4, the J gene TRBJ2-3; TRBD2 aligns across 12 bases. V dropped 3 bases and J dropped 5; count of bases not matched to a gene: 9. Germline lookup yields CDR1 MRHNA and CDR2 SNTAGT. The CDR3 is made up of 17 amino acids. CDR3 in amino acids: CASSEALAGGPGDTQYF. CDR3 DNA: TGTGCCAGCAGTGAGGCGCTAGCGGGAGGGCCGGGAGATACGCAGTATTTT.

The table lists this clonotype with many counts. The V call is TRBV28, the J call TRBJ2-7; no definite D call. Germline assignment: CDR1 MDHEN and CDR2 SYDVKM. V was shortened by 5 bases and J by 3 bases, with 5 bases between the two germline ends. The CDR3 sequence is 11 residues long. For the CDR3, the DNA is TGTGCCAGCAGTCCCTACTACGAGCAGTACTTC. Translating it yields CASSPYYEQYF.

With regard to this clonotype: A much more abundant neighbour one base away suggests this may be a read error. The V and J genes are TRBV13 and TRBJ2-3; no firm D call. Germline CDR1 PRHDT, CDR2 FYEKMQ (reference sequence). V was pared by 5 bases and J by 1 base, with 13 bases between. The length of the CDR3 is 15 residues. The CDR3 loop is CASSTQQSCTDTQYF. DNA for the CDR3: TGTGCCAGCAGCACCCAACAATCCTGCACAGATACGCAGTATTTT. The complete variable domain, with remaining parts taken from reference TRBV13 and TRBJ2-3, reads AAGVIQSPRHLIKEKRETATLKCYPIPRHDTVYWYQQGPGQDPQFLISFYEKMQSDKGSIPDRFSAQQFSDYHSELNMSSLELGDSALYFCASSTQQSCTDTQYFGPGTRLTVL.

As for this clonotype: A much bigger clone sits one base away, suggesting this may be a read error. This chain connects TRBV7-2 to TRBJ2-3; weak D call: TRBD2 (5 bases). CDR3 length equals 15 residues. In germline, CDR1 is SGHTA, CDR2 FQGNSA. Here the CDR3 reads CASSLGMPSIDTQYF. Here the CDR3 DNA reads TGTGCCAGCAGCTTAGGTATGCCTAGCATAGATACGCAGTATTTT.

In regard to this clonotype: This may be a read error, as it is one base from a much larger clone. The rearrangement links TRBV19 to TRBJ2-7; 9 bases fit TRBD1. Germline V gene sequence: CDR1 LNHDA, CDR2 SQIVND (reference sequence). J gave up 5 bases and V 5 bases, and 10 bases lay outside the gene matches. The length of the CDR3 is 15 residues. The CDR3 DNA is TGTGCCAGTAGTCTGACCGGGACAGGGACCCACGAGCAGTACTTC. It translates to CASSLTGTGTHEQYF.

This clonotype was counted many times. Mismatch with germline at one junction end may stem from a read error. The chain employs TRBV12-3 or TRBV12-4 and TRBJ1-3; D uncertain. The CDR3 spans 15 residues. This CDR3 reads CASSLSVNSGNTIYF. Written as DNA, the CDR3 is TGTGCTAGCAGTTTGAGCGTAAACTCTGGAAACACCATATATTTT.

This clonotype was detected many times. The rearrangement uses TRBV18 and TRBJ2-5; 7 nucleotides agree with TRBD1. Losses at the gene ends were 4 bases for V and 1 base for J; bases not matched to a gene: 0. The CDR3 is 13 residues long. Germline V CDR1 and CDR2: KGHSH, LQKENI. Here the CDR3 DNA reads TGTGCCAGCTCACAGGGGGCCCAAGAGACCCAGTACTTC. Amino acids: CASSQGAQETQYF.

As concerns this clonotype: A much bigger clone sits one base away, suggesting this may be a read error. The chain carries TRBV4-1 and TRBJ1-4; D unresolved. In germline, CDR1 is MGHRA, CDR2 YSYEKL. The CDR3 totals 14 residues. The CDR3 DNA follows: TGCGCCAGCGGCCAAGAGCCCAGACCTGAAAAACTGTTTTTT. It specifies CASGQEPRPEKLFF.

This clonotype was observed many times. The genes are TRBV27 and TRBJ1-2; 7 bases agree with TRBD1. Germline V gene lookup returns CDR1 MNHEY and CDR2 SMNVEV (reference sequence). Unmatched junction bases numbered 10, after V lost 5 bases and J lost 4 bases. The CDR3 contains 15 residues. The CDR3 bases are TGTGCCAGCAGTATCCGGCCAGGGGGGGTCTATGGCTACACCTTC. Its translation is CASSIRPGGVYGYTF.

Worth noting for this clonotype: Since no conserved phenylalanine or tryptophan closes the CDR3, a read error is the likely cause. CDR3 residues: CASSESGSGANVLTY. Written as DNA, the CDR3 is TGTGCCAGCAGTGAATCAGGATCTGGGGCCAACGTCCTGACTTAC. This chain links TRBV2 with TRBJ2-6; D uncertain. Trimming stripped 2 bases from V and 1 base from J, with 6 bases between. Looked up from germline, CDR1 is SNHLY and CDR2 is FYNNEI. This CDR3 region has 15 residues.

This clonotype showed up many times. This chain uses TRBV24-1 with TRBJ2-5; perhaps TRBD2 as D (5 bases). This CDR3 spans 16 amino acids. Germline CDR1 is KGHDR and CDR2 is SFDVKD. V lost 2 bases, J lost 5 bases, and 17 bases lay in between. CDR3 amino acids: CATSDSDRDKWETQYF. CDR3 sequence (DNA): TGTGCCACCAGTGATTCGGACCGGGATAAGTGGGAGACCCAGTACTTC.

This clonotype was observed at least ten times. CDR3 bases: TGTGCCAGCCGCGAACGGACAGGAGGTTTCTACGAGCAGTACTTC. Its translation: CASRERTGGFYEQYF. V and J are TRBV12-3 or TRBV12-4 and TRBJ2-7; 7 bases match TRBD1. This CDR3 is built from 15 residues. V lost 8 bases, J lost 3 bases, and 13 bases stayed unmatched.

For this clonotype: A single base separates this from a much larger clone, so it may be a read error. This chain links TRBV12-3 or TRBV12-4 with TRBJ2-2; 9 bases are shared with TRBD2. The CDR3 has 16 amino acids. The CDR3 DNA is TGTGGCAGCAGCCGACTAGCGGCTACTGACACCGGGGAGCTGTTTTTT. Translation gives CGSSRLAATDTGELFF.

This clonotype was found many times. This chain connects TRBV19 to TRBJ2-7; 11 nucleotides align to TRBD2. The CDR3 contains 14 residues. Losses at the gene ends were 2 bases for V and 5 bases for J; bases not matched to a gene: 2. Per germline, CDR1 LNHDA and CDR2 SQIVND (reference sequence). The CDR3 here is CASSILAGGNEQYF. The CDR3 region has the DNA TGTGCCAGTAGTATACTAGCGGGAGGAAACGAGCAGTACTTC.

This clonotype was detected many times. The gene calls are TRBV20-1 and TRBJ2-5; D is undetermined. CDR1 and CDR2 (germline): DFQATT, SNEGSKA (reference sequence). Trimming stripped 0 bases from V and 5 bases from J, with 4 bases between. This CDR3 contains 11 residues. The DNA of the CDR3 is TGCAGTGCTAGAGATGTGGAGACCCAGTACTTC. This encodes CSARDVETQYF.

This clonotype was seen ten or more times. The V and J genes are TRBV5-1 and TRBJ2-7; D gene ambiguous. Deletions cut 2 bases from V and 0 bases from J, with 12 bases between. This CDR3 is 15 amino acids long. Germline lookup yields CDR1 SGHRS and CDR2 YFSETQ. The CDR3 DNA follows: TGCGCCAGCAGCTTTACCGTGGGCAGCTCCTACGAGCAGTACTTC. It is translated as CASSFTVGSSYEQYF. Variable domain in full (rest from reference TRBV5-1 and TRBJ2-7): KAGVTQTPRYLIKTRGQQVTLSCSPISGHRSVSWYQQTPGQGLQFLFEYFSETQRNKGNFPGRFSGRQFSNSRSEMNVSTLELGDSALYLCASSFTVGSSYEQYFGPGTRLTVT.

This clonotype was found many times. The chain has TRBV7-8 and TRBJ2-7, with TRBD2 matching 7 bases. Trimming at V came to 1 base and at J to 2 bases, leaving 2 bases not matched to a gene. CDR1 and CDR2 (germline): SGHVS, FQNEAQ. The CDR3 has 14 amino acids. The CDR3 nucleotides read TGTGCCAGCAGCTTAGGCGGGAGTACCTACGAGCAGTACTTC. Protein sequence: CASSLGGSTYEQYF. Filled out from reference TRBV7-8 and TRBJ2-7, the complete variable domain reads GAGVSQSPRYKVAKRGQDVALRCDPISGHVSLFWYQQALGQGPEFLTYFQNEAQLDKSGLPSDRFFAERPEGSVSTLKIQRTQQEDSAVYLCASSLGGSTYEQYFGPGTRLTVT.

This clonotype was observed at least ten times. The gene calls are TRBV5-1 and TRBJ1-2; D may be TRBD1 (6 bases). Germline values: CDR1 SGHRS, CDR2 YFSETQ. The V gene lost 2 bases and the J gene lost 9 bases, with 14 bases spanning the gap. The CDR3 loop spans 13 amino acids. The CDR3: CASSFRGLGSYTF. In nucleotides, the CDR3 is TGCGCCAGCAGCTTCAGGGGTCTTGGGAGCTACACCTTC.

This clonotype was picked up many times. The chain carries TRBV7-9 and TRBJ2-7; D is uncertain. With 1 base removed from V and 5 bases from J, the gap between germline ends came to 15 bases. The CDR3 is made up of 15 amino acids. CDR1 and CDR2 (germline): SEHNR, FQNEAQ (reference sequence). The CDR3 DNA reads as TGTGCCAGCAGCTTAGGGGCCGGCCGACGGGACGAGCAGTACTTC. It translates to CASSLGAGRRDEQYF.